This T cell receptor beta chain was profiled in a study of blood T cell repertoires in COVID-19. Across the study: Acute and convalescent COVID-19 samples came from the United States, Italy and Spain. PBMCs, B-cell-depleted T cells, or T cells provided the cDNA or gDNA that made up the material.

The CDR3 totals 13 residues. Per the germline V gene, CDR1 is SQVTM and CDR2 is ANQGSEA. Trimming cost V 3 bases and J 2 bases, with 11 bases left between them. Here immunoSEQ multiplex PCR was the method, and the copy in TCRdb shows in-frame clones only, minus some. The repertoire holds approximately 250,000 clones, with roughly 80% as singletons. This receptor was identified in a man aged 55 to 70 who had recovered from COVID-19. The V gene is TRBV29-1, the J gene TRBJ2-7; weak D call: TRBD1 (7 bases). The specimen was peripheral blood. The CDR3 region has the DNA TGCAGCGTTGACGCAGGGGGGCCCTACGAGCAGTACTTC. Protein product: CSVDAGGPYEQYF.